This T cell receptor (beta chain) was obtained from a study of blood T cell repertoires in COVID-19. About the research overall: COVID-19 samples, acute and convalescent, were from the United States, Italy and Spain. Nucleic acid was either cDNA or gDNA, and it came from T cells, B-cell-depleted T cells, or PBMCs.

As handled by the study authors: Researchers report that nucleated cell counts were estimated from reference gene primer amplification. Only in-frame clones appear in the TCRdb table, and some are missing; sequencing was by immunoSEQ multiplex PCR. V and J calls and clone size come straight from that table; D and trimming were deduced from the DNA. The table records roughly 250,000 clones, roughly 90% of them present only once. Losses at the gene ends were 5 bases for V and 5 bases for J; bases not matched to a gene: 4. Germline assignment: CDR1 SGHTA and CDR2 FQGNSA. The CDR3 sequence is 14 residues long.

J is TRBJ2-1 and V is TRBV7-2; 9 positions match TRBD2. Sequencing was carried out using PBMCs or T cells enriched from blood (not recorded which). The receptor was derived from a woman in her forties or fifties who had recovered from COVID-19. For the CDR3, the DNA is TGTGCCAGCAGCCCCGTAGCGGGGGACAATGAGCAGTTCTTC. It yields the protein CASSPVAGDNEQFF.